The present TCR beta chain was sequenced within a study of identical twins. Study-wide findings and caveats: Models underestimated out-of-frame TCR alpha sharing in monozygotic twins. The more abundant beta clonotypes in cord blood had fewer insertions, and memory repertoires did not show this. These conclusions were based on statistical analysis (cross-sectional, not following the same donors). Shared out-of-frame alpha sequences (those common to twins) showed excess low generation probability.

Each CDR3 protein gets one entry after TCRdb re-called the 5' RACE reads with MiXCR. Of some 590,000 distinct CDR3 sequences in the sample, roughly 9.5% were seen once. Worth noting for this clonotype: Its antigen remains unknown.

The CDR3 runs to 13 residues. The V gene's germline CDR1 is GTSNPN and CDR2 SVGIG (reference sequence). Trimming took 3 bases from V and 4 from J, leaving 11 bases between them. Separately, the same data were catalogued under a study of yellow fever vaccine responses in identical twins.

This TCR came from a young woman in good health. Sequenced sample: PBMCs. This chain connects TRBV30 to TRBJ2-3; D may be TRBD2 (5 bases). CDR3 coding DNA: TGTGCCTGGAGAAAAGTCGGGGCAGATACGCAGTATTTT. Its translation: CAWRKVGADTQYF.